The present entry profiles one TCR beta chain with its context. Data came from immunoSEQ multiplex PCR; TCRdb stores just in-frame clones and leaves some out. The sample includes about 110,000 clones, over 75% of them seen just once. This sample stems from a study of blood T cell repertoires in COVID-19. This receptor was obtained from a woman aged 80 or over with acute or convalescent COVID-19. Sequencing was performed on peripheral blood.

CDR3 protein: CATSDAGTSGGAQYF. CDR3 DNA sequence: TGTGCCACCAGTGATGCCGGGACTAGCGGGGGGGCCCAGTACTTC. The gene calls are TRBV24-1 and TRBJ2-5; TRBD2 aligns across 16 bases. V lost 3 bases to trimming and J lost 9 bases; unmatched junction nucleotides: 3. Germline V gene data show CDR1 as KGHDR and CDR2 as SFDVKD. The CDR3 has 15 amino acids.